This entry is about one TCR beta chain. The sample belongs to a study of blood T cell repertoires in COVID-19. In the study overall: Nucleic acid was either cDNA or gDNA, and it came from T cells, B-cell-depleted T cells, or PBMCs.

Original analysis: The assay estimated nucleated cells by amplifying reference gene primers. Clones were read by immunoSEQ multiplex PCR, and TCRdb kept only the in-frame ones, dropping some. V, J and clone size were drawn from that table, and D and trimming were deduced from the DNA. The sample has 190,000 or so clones, 80% to 90% seen once. Per germline, CDR1 SEHNR and CDR2 FQNEAQ (reference sequence). This CDR3 contains 14 residues. V was shortened by 5 bases and J by 2 bases, with 12 bases between the two germline ends. The chain has TRBV7-9 and TRBJ2-5; maybe TRBD2 (5 bases). Sequencing was carried out using peripheral blood. The receptor was derived from a woman aged 18 to 35 who had recovered from COVID-19. The CDR3 here is CASSPPRGQETQYF. The CDR3 region has the DNA TGTGCCAGCAGCCCCCCCCGGGGTCAAGAGACCCAGTACTTC. Combining the CDR3 with reference TRBV7-9 and TRBJ2-5 gives the whole variable domain DTGVSQNPRHKITKRGQNVTFRCDPISEHNRLYWYRQTLGQGPEFLTYFQNEAQLEKSRLLSDRFSAERPKGSFSTLEIQRTEQGDSAMYLCASSPPRGQETQYFGPGTRLLVL.